This T cell receptor beta chain appears in the sequencing data of a study of shared clonotypes between healthy human individuals. Background on the study: Three plates each covered CD4 naive and memory; CD8 naive two, CD8 memory one.

J was trimmed by 1 base and V by 1 base; bases with no gene match: 5. Per the germline V gene, CDR1 is SGHNT and CDR2 is YENEEA. The CDR3 sequence is 16 residues long. CD45RO-negative, CCR7-positively selected cells formed the naive CD8 fraction, excluding terminally differentiated effector memory CD45RA+ cells. The authors ran the assay at deep level. Assay: immunoSEQ multiplex PCR; the TCRdb copy retains only in-frame clones and omits some. Of hundreds of thousands of clones listed, 90% to 97% are singletons. The J gene is TRBJ2-7, the V gene TRBV11-3, with 9 nucleotides matching TRBD1. The sequencing input was naive CD8+ T cells sorted from blood. The sequence derives from a man in his thirties or forties in good health. CDR3 amino acids: CASSLGLGTGSYEQYF. The CDR3 bases are TGTGCCAGCAGCTTAGGCCTCGGGACAGGGTCCTACGAGCAGTACTTC.